This T cell receptor (beta chain) came from a study of cytomegalovirus exposure and HLA in healthy donors. Study-wide results and caveats: Among the CMV-associated chains, three were confirmed in vitro as specific for CMV antigens.

Germline V CDR1 and CDR2: LNHDA, SQIVND (reference sequence). This CDR3 is 14 amino acids long. Trimming stripped 6 bases from V and 4 bases from J, with 15 bases between. Only in-frame clones appear in the TCRdb table, and some are missing; sequencing was by immunoSEQ multiplex PCR. This sample has some 310,000 clones, with 70% to 90% found just once. About this clone: Its antigen is as yet unknown.

This TCR came from a man aged 25-40 years in good health and CMV-seronegative. Sequenced sample: PBMCs. The V gene is TRBV19, the J gene TRBJ1-1; possible D gene TRBD1, 6 bases. The CDR3 DNA sequence: TGTGCCAGTAGGCCAACAGGGAGGGGCACTGAAGCTTTCTTT. This gives the protein CASRPTGRGTEAFF.